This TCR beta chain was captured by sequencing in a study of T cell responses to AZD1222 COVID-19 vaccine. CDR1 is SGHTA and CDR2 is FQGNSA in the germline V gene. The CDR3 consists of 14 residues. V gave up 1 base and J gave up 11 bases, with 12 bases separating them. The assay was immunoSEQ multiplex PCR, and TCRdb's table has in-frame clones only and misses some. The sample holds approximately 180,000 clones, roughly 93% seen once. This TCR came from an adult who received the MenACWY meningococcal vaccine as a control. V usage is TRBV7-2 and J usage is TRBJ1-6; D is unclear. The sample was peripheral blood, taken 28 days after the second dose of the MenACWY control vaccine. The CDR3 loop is CASSLDRIMTPLHF. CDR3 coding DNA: TGTGCCAGCAGCTTAGACCGGATAATGACACCCCTCCACTTT.